This passage covers 26 T cell receptor beta chains from one sample sequenced in a study of long-term antiretroviral therapy in people with HIV. It was version v3.0 of the immunoSEQ assay that was run at survey level. Profiled with immunoSEQ multiplex PCR; TCRdb holds only in-frame clones, not every one. The table records 20,000 to 25,000 clones, over 75% of them present only once. The sample was unsorted PBMCs, taken 0.6 years after starting antiretroviral therapy. The receptors were sampled from a man aged 55 to 70 with HIV.

The chain couples TRBV11-2 to TRBJ1-3; the D gene is possibly TRBD1 (5 bases). The CDR3 has 13 residues. Trimming took 5 bases from V and 2 from J, leaving 7 bases between them. CDR1 is SGHAT, CDR2 FQNNGV, per germline. DNA for the CDR3: TGTGCCAGCAGCCCCAGGGCTGGAAACACCATATATTTT. Translating gives CASSPRAGNTIYF.

The CDR3 region is CSVESQGATEAFF. The DNA for the CDR3 is TGCAGCGTTGAGTCACAGGGGGCGACTGAAGCTTTCTTT. The rearrangement uses TRBV29-1 and TRBJ1-1, with 9 bases matching TRBD1. Trimming cost V 3 bases and J 5 bases; bases outside gene matches: 4. This CDR3 spans 13 amino acids. In germline, CDR1 is SQVTM, CDR2 ANQGSEA.

The rearrangement links TRBV4-1 to TRBJ2-7; 7 bases are a match to TRBD1. J gave up 2 bases and V 0 bases, and 4 bases lay outside the gene matches. The CDR3 length is 15 residues. The germline gives CDR1 MGHRA, CDR2 YSYEKL. The CDR3 bases are TGCGCCAGCAGCCAAGATCCGGGACAGCCCTACGAGCAGTACTTC. Its protein is CASSQDPGQPYEQYF.

The chain is built from TRBV2 and TRBJ2-7; D may be TRBD1 or TRBD2 (6 bases each). CDR1 and CDR2 from the germline V gene are SNHLY and FYNNEI. The CDR3 totals 13 residues. The V and J ends lost 8 bases and 5 bases respectively, with 16 bases between them. This CDR3 is CASFYYRGDEQYF. The DNA for the CDR3 is TGTGCCAGCTTTTATTATAGGGGGGACGAGCAGTACTTC.

The CDR3, as DNA: TGCGCCAGCAGCTTGTTCGCGGGAGGGTCGACCGGGGAGCTGTTTTTT. Translated: CASSLFAGGSTGELFF. The rearrangement joins TRBV5-1 to TRBJ2-2; 9 bases map to TRBD2. The length of the CDR3 is 16 residues. Germline values: CDR1 SGHRS, CDR2 YFSETQ. Trimming removed 1 base from V and 5 bases from J; junction bases left unmatched: 6.

The chain couples TRBV7-2 to TRBJ1-5, with D possibly being TRBD1 (6 bases). The germline gives CDR1 SGHTA, CDR2 FQGNSA. V was trimmed by 6 bases and J by 3 bases, leaving 18 bases between them. The CDR3 has 16 residues. The CDR3 sequence: CASSFRSRGLNQPQHF. As DNA, the CDR3 is TGTGCCAGCAGTTTCAGGAGCAGGGGACTCAATCAGCCCCAGCATTTT.

J is TRBJ2-7 and V is TRBV7-9; D is perhaps TRBD2 (5 bases). CDR1 is SEHNR and CDR2 is FQNEAQ in the germline V gene (reference sequence). There are 14 residues in the CDR3. The V end was cut by 3 bases, the J end by 5 bases, with 14 bases between. DNA for the CDR3: TGTGCCAGCAGCTTGCCGGGGATGATGGACGAGCAGTACTTC. Its translation is CASSLPGMMDEQYF. The whole variable domain, filled in from reference TRBV7-9 and TRBJ2-7, reads DTGVSQNPRHKITKRGQNVTFRCDPISEHNRLYWYRQTLGQGPEFLTYFQNEAQLEKSRLLSDRFSAERPKGSFSTLEIQRTEQGDSAMYLCASSLPGMMDEQYFGPGTRLTVT.

The chain recombines TRBV5-1 with TRBJ2-3; 7 bases map to TRBD2. V shed 7 bases and J 0 bases; nucleotides not matched to a gene: 2. The CDR3 loop spans 13 amino acids. Germline CDR1 reads SGHRS; CDR2 reads YFSETQ. DNA of the CDR3: TGCGCCAGCGGTAGCGGGAGCACAGATACGCAGTATTTT. This translates into CASGSGSTDTQYF.

This chain joins TRBV4-3 and TRBJ2-7; 8 nucleotides line up with TRBD2. The CDR3 extends over 14 amino acids. Losses at the gene ends were 11 bases for V and 5 bases for J; bases not matched to a gene: 14. Germline values: CDR1 LGHNA, CDR2 YSLEER. The CDR3, as DNA: TGCGCCCGGATTAACCCGGGGGGGGGCAACGAGCAGTACTTC. Translation gives CARINPGGGNEQYF.

The V gene is TRBV27, the J gene TRBJ2-1, with 7 bases identical to TRBD1. Germline V lookup: CDR1 MNHEY, CDR2 SMNVEV (reference sequence). The CDR3 length is 17 residues. The V segment lost 11 bases and the J segment 6 bases; nucleotides outside the gene matches: 22. The CDR3 here is CAGETGLFVVQSNEQFF. CDR3 bases: TGTGCCGGAGAGACAGGGCTATTCGTGGTCCAATCCAATGAGCAGTTCTTC.

V and J are TRBV7-9 and TRBJ1-2; no definite D call. The CDR3 totals 16 residues. Germline V lookup: CDR1 SEHNR, CDR2 FQNEAQ (reference sequence). With 3 bases removed from V and 4 bases from J, the gap between germline ends came to 18 bases. This CDR3 is CASSFFEGSSVYGYTF. CDR3 nucleotide sequence: TGTGCCAGCAGCTTCTTCGAGGGCAGCTCAGTCTATGGCTACACCTTC.

V usage is TRBV6-1 and J usage is TRBJ2-3; D tentatively fits TRBD1 or TRBD2 (5 bases each). V gave up 2 bases and J gave up 0 bases, with 12 bases separating them. Germline assignment: CDR1 MNHNS and CDR2 SASEGT. The CDR3 is 16 amino acids. CDR3 bases: TGTGCCAGCAGTGAATCCGGGACCGAGAGCACAGATACGCAGTATTTT. The encoded protein is CASSESGTESTDTQYF.

This chain joins TRBV7-3 and TRBJ2-2; 11 bases align to TRBD2. The junction had 6 bases not matched to a gene; V was cut back by 4 bases and J by 5 bases. The CDR3 is 16 residues long. Germline CDR1 SGHTA, CDR2 FQGTGA. CDR3 nucleotide sequence: TGTGCCAGCAGCTCGGTAGCGGGAGGGCCGACCGGGGAGCTGTTTTTT. Translating it yields CASSSVAGGPTGELFF.

This chain joins TRBV21-1 and TRBJ2-3; the D call in the table, TRBD2, was not verified against the DNA. TRBV21-1 is noted as a pseudogene. The CDR3 extends over 20 amino acids. CDR3 amino acids: CASSKGHRLAGYLAADTQYF. The CDR3, as DNA: TGTGCCAGCAGCAAAGGGCACAGACTAGCGGGATACCTGGCGGCAGATACGCAGTATTTT.

This clone was found a few times. The chain has TRBV19 and TRBJ1-6, with 7 bases identical to TRBD1. With 7 bases clipped from V and 9 bases from J, the junction kept 12 bases outside the gene matches. CDR1 and CDR2 (germline): LNHDA, SQIVND (reference sequence). This CDR3 has 15 residues. The CDR3 is CASKRVDRFISPLHF. The CDR3 region has the DNA TGTGCCAGTAAACGGGTGGACAGGTTTATTTCACCCCTCCACTTT.

This chain joins TRBV7-8 and TRBJ2-7, with D tentatively TRBD2 (5 bases). Germline CDR1 and CDR2: SGHVS and FQNEAQ. The CDR3 is made up of 13 amino acids. V shed 4 bases and J shed 3 bases, with 10 bases lying between them. The CDR3 coding sequence is TGTGCCAGCAGCTACGGGGAACGCTACGAGCAGTACTTC. Translation gives CASSYGERYEQYF.

The genes are TRBV18 and TRBJ1-5, with TRBD1 matching over 7 bases. The CDR3 sequence is 17 residues long. CDR1 is KGHSH and CDR2 is LQKENI in the germline V gene. Trimming at V came to 6 bases and at J to 6 bases, leaving 17 bases not matched to a gene. The CDR3 nucleotides are TGTGCCAGCTCCCTACCGTACCGACAGGGTCGGACTCAGCCCCAGCATTTT. Encoded protein: CASSLPYRQGRTQPQHF.

This clone has more than one count but fewer than ten. This chain links TRBV7-8 with TRBJ1-2; no clear D gene. The germline V gene encodes CDR1 SGHVS and CDR2 FQNEAQ. CDR3 length equals 11 residues. The ends were cut back, 1 base at V and 8 bases at J, with 5 bases in the middle. The CDR3 region has the DNA TGTGCCAGCAGCTTAGGGTCAGGCTACACCTTC. Protein sequence: CASSLGSGYTF. Filled out from reference TRBV7-8 and TRBJ1-2, the complete variable domain reads GAGVSQSPRYKVAKRGQDVALRCDPISGHVSLFWYQQALGQGPEFLTYFQNEAQLDKSGLPSDRFFAERPEGSVSTLKIQRTQQEDSAVYLCASSLGSGYTFGSGTRLTVV.

The rearrangement joins TRBV9 to TRBJ1-6; TRBD1 matches 7 bases. The CDR3 length is 16 residues. CDR1 SGDLS and CDR2 YYNGEE come from the germline V gene. Trimming cost V 1 base and J 2 bases; bases outside gene matches: 3. Written as DNA, the CDR3 is TGTGCCAGCAGCGTAACGACAGGGACCTATAATTCACCCCTCCACTTT. Protein: CASSVTTGTYNSPLHF.

This clone appeared a few times. The rearrangement links TRBV13 to TRBJ2-7, with 8 nucleotides matching TRBD2. Germline loops: CDR1 PRHDT, CDR2 FYEKMQ (reference sequence). CDR3 length: 15 amino acids. J was trimmed by 4 bases and V by 3 bases; bases with no gene match: 8. The CDR3 loop is CASSFRGGSTYEQYF. DNA for the CDR3: TGTGCCAGCAGCTTCCGGGGGGGCTCGACTTACGAGCAGTACTTC.

V is TRBV12-5 and J is TRBJ2-3; perhaps TRBD2 as D (6 bases). In germline, CDR1 is LGHNT, CDR2 FRNRAP. Between the trimmed V and J ends, which lost 2 bases and 2 bases, there was a span of 20 bases. The CDR3 runs to 18 residues. DNA of the CDR3: TGTGCTAGTGGTTTGCCTGCGTCCGGGGAGGTCGACACAGATACGCAGTATTTT. This encodes CASGLPASGEVDTDTQYF.

The chain is built from TRBV5-4 and TRBJ2-1; 15 bases map to TRBD2. After removal of 3 bases from V and 1 base from J, the junction contained 5 bases not matched to a gene. This CDR3 has 18 residues. CDR1 and CDR2 (germline): SGHNT, YYREEE (reference sequence). The DNA for the CDR3 is TGTGCCAGCAGCTGGACTAGCGGGAGGGCCGAATCCTACAATGAGCAGTTCTTC. The encoded protein is CASSWTSGRAESYNEQFF. The whole variable domain, remainder taken from reference TRBV5-4 and TRBJ2-1, is ETGVTQSPTHLIKTRGQQVTLRCSSQSGHNTVSWYQQALGQGPQFIFQYYREEENGRGNFPPRFSGLQFPNYSSELNVNALELDDSALYLCASSWTSGRAESYNEQFFGPGTRLTVL.

The chain uses TRBV5-1 and TRBJ2-5, with a tentative D call TRBD1 (5 bases). This CDR3 region has 16 residues. Trimming removed 5 bases from V and 2 bases from J, with 19 bases in between. Looked up from germline, CDR1 is SGHRS and CDR2 is YFSETQ. As DNA, the CDR3 is TGCGCCAGCAGTGAAGGGGTATGGGGCGGTCAAGAGACCCAGTACTTC. Translation gives CASSEGVWGGQETQYF.

The chain recombines TRBV7-2 with TRBJ2-5; 11 nucleotides line up with TRBD2. Germline V CDR1 and CDR2: SGHTA, FQGNSA. This CDR3 is built from 15 residues. Germline trimming cut 7 bases from V and 0 bases from J; bases unmatched to any gene: 4. Here the CDR3 reads CASTLAGGHQETQYF. CDR3 sequence (DNA): TGTGCCAGCACCCTAGCGGGAGGCCACCAAGAGACCCAGTACTTC.

The rearrangement uses TRBV6-5 and TRBJ2-1; D not resolved. Germline-derived CDR1 and CDR2 are MNHEY and SVGAGI. The CDR3 spans 16 residues. V dropped 0 bases and J dropped 4 bases, with 13 bases sitting between them. CDR3 sequence: CASSYSIGEAYNEQFF. The CDR3, as DNA: TGTGCCAGCAGTTACTCGATCGGCGAGGCGTACAATGAGCAGTTCTTC.

The gene calls are TRBV15 and TRBJ1-1, with TRBD1 as a possible D gene (5 bases). The CDR3 has 14 residues. Germline V gene data show CDR1 as LNHNV and CDR2 as YYDKDF (reference sequence). V lost 2 bases to trimming and J lost 4 bases, with 11 bases between them. CDR3 sequence: CATSRIPDSTEAFF. CDR3 sequence (DNA): TGTGCCACCAGCAGAATACCAGACAGCACTGAAGCTTTCTTT.